Shown below are 16 T cell receptor beta chains from a single sample sequenced in a study of T cell responses to AZD1222 COVID-19 vaccine. The protocol was immunoSEQ multiplex PCR, while the TCRdb copy is restricted to in-frame clones and leaves out a portion. The table has about 190,000 clones, around 93% seen once; the top ten hold roughly 10%. The specimen comprised peripheral blood, sampled on day 0 of AZD1222 vaccination. The receptor set was obtained from an adult in good health.

The chain uses TRBV30 and TRBJ1-5; TRBD1 agrees at 8 bases. The V gene end was trimmed by 4 bases and the J gene end by 7 bases; junction bases not matched to a gene: 12. The CDR3 runs to 15 residues. Germline CDR1 and CDR2: GTSNPN and SVGIG (reference sequence). The CDR3 region has the DNA TGTGCCTGGACCCCCAGGGGGCTATTAGGACAGCCCCAGCATTTT. It encodes CAWTPRGLLGQPQHF.

The table lists this clone with a count of one. This chain joins TRBV5-5 and TRBJ1-1; no clear D. This CDR3 has 13 residues. Germline V gene data show CDR1 as SGHKS and CDR2 as YYEKEE (reference sequence). V dropped 0 bases and J dropped 1 base, with 4 bases sitting between them. CDR3 loop: CASSLEENTEAFF. The CDR3 region has the DNA TGTGCCAGCAGCTTGGAGGAGAACACTGAAGCTTTCTTT.

This rearrangement joins TRBV19 to TRBJ1-2; D may be TRBD1 (5 bases). The V gene lost 3 bases and the J gene lost 7 bases, with 6 bases spanning the gap. Germline V gene lookup returns CDR1 LNHDA and CDR2 SQIVND (reference sequence). The CDR3 contains 11 residues. DNA of the CDR3: TGTGCCAGTAGTATGGGGCTTGGCTACACCTTC. It codes for CASSMGLGYTF.

V and J are TRBV19 and TRBJ1-1; D is uncertain. The CDR3 extends over 15 amino acids. Deletions cut 7 bases from V and 4 bases from J, with 19 bases between. Looked up from germline, CDR1 is LNHDA and CDR2 is SQIVND (reference sequence). In nucleotides, the CDR3 is TGTGCCAGTACCCAAGTCGGGGATGGTGGCACTGAAGCTTTCTTT. It specifies CASTQVGDGGTEAFF.

The V gene is TRBV5-1, the J gene TRBJ2-7; D not resolved. CDR1 is SGHRS, CDR2 YFSETQ, per germline. The V end lost 1 base, the J end lost 1 base, and 9 bases lay between the germline ends. The CDR3 is made up of 14 amino acids. CDR3 nucleotide sequence: TGCGCCAGCAGCTTGAGTGGAGCTTCCTACGAGCAGTACTTC. Translated: CASSLSGASYEQYF. The full variable domain, completed using reference TRBV5-1 and TRBJ2-7, is KAGVTQTPRYLIKTRGQQVTLSCSPISGHRSVSWYQQTPGQGLQFLFEYFSETQRNKGNFPGRFSGRQFSNSRSEMNVSTLELGDSALYLCASSLSGASYEQYFGPGTRLTVT.

CDR3 DNA sequence: TGCGCCAGCAGCTTGGAGCAGTCCTACGAGCAGTACTTC. This gives the protein CASSLEQSYEQYF. The V call is TRBV5-1, the J call TRBJ2-7; D is ambiguous. Looked up from germline, CDR1 is SGHRS and CDR2 is YFSETQ. This CDR3 contains 13 residues. Trimming stripped 0 bases from V and 1 base from J, with 5 bases between.

The chain couples TRBV6-5 to TRBJ2-7, with a tentative D call TRBD2 (5 bases). Trimming removed 4 bases from V and 2 bases from J, with 12 bases in between. Germline values: CDR1 MNHEY, CDR2 SVGAGI. The CDR3 extends over 14 amino acids. The DNA for the CDR3 is TGTGCCAGCAGTTCCCGTGGAGGAACCTACGAGCAGTACTTC. This codes for CASSSRGGTYEQYF.

The rearrangement joins TRBV27 to TRBJ2-5; 12 bases map to TRBD1. The CDR3 runs 16 residues. V lost 2 bases to trimming and J lost 5 bases; unmatched junction nucleotides: 6. The germline gives CDR1 MNHEY, CDR2 SMNVEV (reference sequence). The CDR3 DNA is TGTGCCAGCAGTTTAAGGGGGACAGGGGGCAGGGAGACCCAGTACTTC. Protein: CASSLRGTGGRETQYF.

The chain carries TRBV19 and TRBJ1-2; TRBD1 matches 8 bases. Unmatched junction bases numbered 11, after V lost 3 bases and J lost 8 bases. Per the germline V gene, CDR1 is LNHDA and CDR2 is SQIVND (reference sequence). The CDR3 loop spans 15 amino acids. CDR3 in DNA: TGTGCCAGTAGTATGGGGACAGGCCATGTGGAAGGCTACACCTTC. It translates to CASSMGTGHVEGYTF.

The gene calls are TRBV30 and TRBJ1-3; D not resolved. The CDR3 runs to 16 residues. CDR1 is GTSNPN, CDR2 SVGIG, per germline (reference sequence). Between the trimmed V and J ends, which lost 0 bases and 3 bases, there was a span of 15 bases. The CDR3 DNA is TGTGCCTGGAGTGTCAATCCCGGGTTTATTGGAAACACCATATATTTT. This translates into CAWSVNPGFIGNTIYF.

This chain joins TRBV14 and TRBJ1-6, with a tentative D call TRBD1 (5 bases). This CDR3 is built from 16 residues. Germline CDR1 reads SGHDN; CDR2 reads FVKESK. The V end lost 1 base, the J end lost 4 bases, and 11 bases lay between the germline ends. The CDR3 is CASSQVGRSYNSPLHF. The DNA for the CDR3 is TGTGCCAGCAGCCAAGTGGGACGGAGTTATAATTCACCCCTCCACTTT.

Of note for this clone: Relative to the germline gene, one junction end is altered; a read error may explain this. The CDR3 sequence is CAWSAGQGSSF. The DNA for the CDR3 is TGTGCCTGGAGCGCTGGACAGGGGAGCTCCTTC. The V and J genes are TRBV30 and TRBJ2-7, with 9 bases fitting TRBD1. CDR1 is GTSNPN and CDR2 is SVGIG in the germline V gene (reference sequence). The CDR3 runs to 11 residues.

The CDR3 region is CASSSLERPGTEAFF. The DNA for the CDR3 is TGCGCCAGCAGCTCCTTAGAGAGGCCCGGGACTGAAGCTTTCTTT. The chain joins TRBV5-1 to TRBJ1-1; no firm D call. Germline V lookup: CDR1 SGHRS, CDR2 YFSETQ. V gave up 3 bases and J gave up 5 bases, with 17 bases separating them. The CDR3 covers 15 residues.

V gene TRBV7-6 combines with J gene TRBJ2-1; D is undetermined. CDR3 length: 16 amino acids. Trimming shortened V by 1 base and J by 3 bases, and 13 bases separated the two germline ends. Germline V gene lookup returns CDR1 SGHVS and CDR2 FNYEAQ. DNA of the CDR3: TGTGCCAGCAGCTTAGATGGAGCGTACAACTACAATGAGCAGTTCTTC. Translating gives CASSLDGAYNYNEQFF.

The rearrangement joins TRBV9 to TRBJ1-3; possible D gene TRBD1, 5 bases. This CDR3 has 14 amino acids. In germline, CDR1 is SGDLS, CDR2 YYNGEE. V dropped 4 bases and J dropped 2 bases, with 10 bases sitting between them. The DNA for the CDR3 is TGTGCCAGCAGCCCTGCGGGGGCTGGAAACACCATATATTTT. Translation: CASSPAGAGNTIYF.

This clone was observed a single time. The chain uses TRBV5-4 and TRBJ1-2; no definite D call. From germline, CDR1 is SGHNT and CDR2 YYREEE (reference sequence). The germline V and J ends were trimmed by 3 bases and 6 bases, with 6 bases remaining between them. This CDR3 comprises 11 residues. The CDR3 DNA is TGTGCCAGCAGCTACAGCGATGGCTACACCTTC. It encodes CASSYSDGYTF.